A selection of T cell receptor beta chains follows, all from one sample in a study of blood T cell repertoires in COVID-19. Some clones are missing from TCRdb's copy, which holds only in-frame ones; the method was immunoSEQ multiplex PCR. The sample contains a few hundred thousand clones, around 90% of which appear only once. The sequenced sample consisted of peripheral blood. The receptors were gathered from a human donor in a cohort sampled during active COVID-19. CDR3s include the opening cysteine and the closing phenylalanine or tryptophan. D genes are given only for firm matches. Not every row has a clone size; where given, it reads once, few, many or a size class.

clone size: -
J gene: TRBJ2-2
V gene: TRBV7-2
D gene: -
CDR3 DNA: TGTGCCAGCAGCCCTAACCTGCGGGAGCTGTTTTTT
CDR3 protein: CASSPNLRELFF

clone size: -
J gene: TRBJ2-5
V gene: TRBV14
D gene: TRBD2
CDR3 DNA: TGTGCCAGCAGCCGGCGGGGGGCGGAGACCCAGTACTTC
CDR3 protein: CASSRRGAETQYF

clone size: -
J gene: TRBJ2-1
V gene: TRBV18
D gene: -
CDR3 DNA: TGTGCCAGCTCACCACCTTGGGGGGGCGAGAACAATGAGCAGTTCTTC
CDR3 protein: CASSPPWGGENNEQFF

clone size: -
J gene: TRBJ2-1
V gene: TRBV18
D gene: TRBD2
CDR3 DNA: TGTGCCAGCTCACCACCGGCGGGGGGCCTGAATGAGCAGTTCTTC
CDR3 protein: CASSPPAGGLNEQFF

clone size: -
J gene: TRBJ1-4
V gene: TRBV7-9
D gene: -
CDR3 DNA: TGTGCCAGCAGCGCCCCGAGGGGGACGTCGATAGAAAAACTGTTTTTT
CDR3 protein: CASSAPRGTSIEKLFF

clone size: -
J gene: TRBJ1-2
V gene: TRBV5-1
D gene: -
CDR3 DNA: TGCGCCAGCAGCTTGGAGGGGTTGGGCGGCTACACCTTC
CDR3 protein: CASSLEGLGGYTF

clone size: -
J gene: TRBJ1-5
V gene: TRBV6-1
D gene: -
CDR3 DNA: TGTGCCAGCAGTGGGGACACCGGGCAGCACAATCAGCCCCAGCATTTT
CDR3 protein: CASSGDTGQHNQPQHF

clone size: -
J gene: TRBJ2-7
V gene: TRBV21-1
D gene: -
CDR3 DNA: TGTGCCAGCAGCAGCGGGGGACAGGGTAAAGAGCAGTACTTC
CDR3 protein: CASSSGGQGKEQYF

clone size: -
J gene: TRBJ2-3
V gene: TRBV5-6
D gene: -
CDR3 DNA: TGTGCCAGCAGCCAACTACAGGGTAGTCGGCCAGATACGCAGTATTTT
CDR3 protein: CASSQLQGSRPDTQYF

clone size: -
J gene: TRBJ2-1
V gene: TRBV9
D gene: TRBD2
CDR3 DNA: TGTGCCAGCAGCGTATCCCGGGAGCGGGGCTCCTACAATGAGCAGTTCTTC
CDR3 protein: CASSVSRERGSYNEQFF

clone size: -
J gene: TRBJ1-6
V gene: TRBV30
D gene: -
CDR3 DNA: TGTGCCTGGACTGAGGACAGTACTACTAATTCACCCCTCCACTTT
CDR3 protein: CAWTEDSTTNSPLHF

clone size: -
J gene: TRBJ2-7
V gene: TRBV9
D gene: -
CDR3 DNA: TGTGCCAGCAGCGTAGATACAGGAACCTACGAGCAGTACTTC
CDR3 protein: CASSVDTGTYEQYF

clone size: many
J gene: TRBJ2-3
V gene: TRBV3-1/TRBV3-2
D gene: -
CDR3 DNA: TGTGCCAGCAGCCAAGTTAGCGCGGAGACAGATACGCAGTATTTT
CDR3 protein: CASSQVSAETDTQYF

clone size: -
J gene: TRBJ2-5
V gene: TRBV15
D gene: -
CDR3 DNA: TGTGCCACCAGCAGGGCACAAGAGACCCAGTACTTC
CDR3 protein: CATSRAQETQYF

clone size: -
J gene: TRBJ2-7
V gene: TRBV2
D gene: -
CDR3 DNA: TGTGCCAGCAAGGAAGAGGCATTTTTGTGCTTC
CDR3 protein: CASKEEAFLCF

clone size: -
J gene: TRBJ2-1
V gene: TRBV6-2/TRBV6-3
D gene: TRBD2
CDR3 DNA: TGTGCCAGCAGTTACCGGATTAGCGGGAGAGACAGAAGCTCCTACAATGAGCAGTTCTTC
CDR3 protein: CASSYRISGRDRSSYNEQFF

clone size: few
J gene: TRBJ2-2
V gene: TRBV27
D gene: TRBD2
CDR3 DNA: TGTGCCAGCAGTTCCGCGGGGGACACCGGGGAGCTGTTTTTT
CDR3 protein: CASSSAGDTGELFF

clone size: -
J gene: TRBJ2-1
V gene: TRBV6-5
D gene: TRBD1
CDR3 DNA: TGTGCCAGCAGTACCGGGACAGGGACGGGAGAGCAGTTCTTC
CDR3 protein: CASSTGTGTGEQFF

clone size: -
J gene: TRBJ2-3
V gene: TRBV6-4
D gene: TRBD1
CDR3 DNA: TGTGCCAGCAGTAGAGACAGGGGGAGCACAGATACGCAGTATTTT
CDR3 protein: CASSRDRGSTDTQYF

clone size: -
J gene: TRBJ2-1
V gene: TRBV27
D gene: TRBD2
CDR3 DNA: TGTGCCAGCAGTTTCCTTGCGCGGGAGGGCCGCAATGAGCAGTTCTTC
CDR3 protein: CASSFLAREGRNEQFF

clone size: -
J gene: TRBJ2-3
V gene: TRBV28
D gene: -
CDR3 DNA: TGTGCCAGCCGGGACTCTCGCACAGATACGCAGTATTTT
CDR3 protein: CASRDSRTDTQYF

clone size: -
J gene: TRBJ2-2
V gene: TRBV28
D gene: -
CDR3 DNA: TGTGCCAGCAGTTTAACCGGTTTTCCCACCACCGGGGAGCTGTTTTTT
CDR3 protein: CASSLTGFPTTGELFF

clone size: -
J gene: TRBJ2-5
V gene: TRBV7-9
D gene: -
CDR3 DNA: TGTGCCAGCAGCCCGAGAGTCGGAGAGACCCAGTACTTC
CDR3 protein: CASSPRVGETQYF

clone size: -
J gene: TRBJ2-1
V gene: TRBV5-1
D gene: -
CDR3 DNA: TGCGCCAGCAGCTTGTACGGGAATGAGCAGTTCTTC
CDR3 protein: CASSLYGNEQFF

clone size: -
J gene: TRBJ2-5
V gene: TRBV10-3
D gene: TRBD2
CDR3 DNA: TGTGCCATCAGTGACGGGACTAGACAAGAGACCCAGTACTTC
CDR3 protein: CAISDGTRQETQYF

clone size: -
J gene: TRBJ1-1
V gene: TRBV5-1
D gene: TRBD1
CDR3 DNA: TGCGCCAGCAGCCGTGGACAGGGACATTATGAAGCTTTCTTT
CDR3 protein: CASSRGQGHYEAFF

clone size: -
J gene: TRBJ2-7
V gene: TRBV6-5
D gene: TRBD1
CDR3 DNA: TGTGCCAGTAGGACAGGTAGATCTAACTACGAGCAGTACTTC
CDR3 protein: CASRTGRSNYEQYF

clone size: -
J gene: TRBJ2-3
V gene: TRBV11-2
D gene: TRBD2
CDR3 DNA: TGTGCCAGCAGCTTTCTAGCGGGGGGCCGAACAGATACGCAGTATTTT
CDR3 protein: CASSFLAGGRTDTQYF

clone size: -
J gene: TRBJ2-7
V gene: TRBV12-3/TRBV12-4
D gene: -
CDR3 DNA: TGTGCCAGCAGTTTTGGTAGCGCCTACGAGCAGTACTTC
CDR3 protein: CASSFGSAYEQYF

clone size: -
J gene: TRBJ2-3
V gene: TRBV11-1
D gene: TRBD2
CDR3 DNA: TGTGCCAGCAGCTTATTCGGGCGGGAGTTGGGAGATACGCAGTATTTT
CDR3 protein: CASSLFGRELGDTQYF

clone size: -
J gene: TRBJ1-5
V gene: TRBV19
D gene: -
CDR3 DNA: TGTGCCAGTAGTATAGGGCGTAGGGGCGGCCAGCCCCAGCATTTT
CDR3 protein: CASSIGRRGGQPQHF